This T cell receptor beta chain was profiled in a study of T-cell reconstitution after alpha-beta-depleted transplantation in children. Whole-study findings and limits: After transplant, at about two months, alpha-beta T cells were reportedly derived from several hundred expanded graft clones. Some patients' high day-60 TCRbeta diversity was attributed to recipient cells surviving conditioning. The authors attributed T-cell counts and diversity one year after transplant mostly to newly produced T cells.

Unique molecular identifiers were incorporated into the prepared TCRbeta library. TCRdb processed the PCR reads anew with MiXCR; each CDR3 protein has one entry. The sample contains about 980,000 distinct CDR3 sequences, about 31% of which appear only once. CDR3 length: 15 residues. V lost 4 bases and J lost 0; bases outside the gene matches: 4. Germline V CDR1 and CDR2: LGHNA, YNFKEQ. This clonotype occurred a few times. Its target is not known. The genes are TRBV4-2 and TRBJ2-5, with 8 bases fitting TRBD2. The receptor's source is a boy younger than two who had a stem cell transplant for SCID, so the T cells may come from the graft donor. This specimen consisted of PBMCs, mostly from graft donor cells, obtained 360 days after TCRalphabeta/CD19-depleted stem cell transplant. The CDR3 spells CASSRTTSDQETQYF. CDR3 nucleotides: TGTGCCAGCAGCCGTACGACTAGCGACCAAGAGACCCAGTACTTC.